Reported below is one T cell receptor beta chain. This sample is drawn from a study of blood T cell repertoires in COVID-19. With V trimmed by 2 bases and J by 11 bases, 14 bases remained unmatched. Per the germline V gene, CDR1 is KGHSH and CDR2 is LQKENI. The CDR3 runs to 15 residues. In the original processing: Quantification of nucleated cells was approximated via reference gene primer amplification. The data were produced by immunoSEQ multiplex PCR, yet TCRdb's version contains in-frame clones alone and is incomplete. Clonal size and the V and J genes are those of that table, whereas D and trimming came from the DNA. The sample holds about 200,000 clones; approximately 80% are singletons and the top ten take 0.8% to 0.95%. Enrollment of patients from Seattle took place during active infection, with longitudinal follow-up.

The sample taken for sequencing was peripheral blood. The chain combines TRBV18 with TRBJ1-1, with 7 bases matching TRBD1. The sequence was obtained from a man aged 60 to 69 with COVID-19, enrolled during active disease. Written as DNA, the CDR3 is TGTGCCAGCTCACCAAATCGGGACAGTCGCTGGGGGGCTTTCTTT. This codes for CASSPNRDSRWGAFF.